This T cell receptor (delta chain) is drawn from a study of gamma-delta T cells after stem cell transplantation. TCRdb reanalyzed the RT-PCR reads using CATT. Among about 1,300 delta-chain clones listed, about a tenth were seen once. Unmatched junction bases numbered 9, after V lost 1 base and J lost 2 bases. CDR3 length equals 17 residues. From germline, CDR1 is GEAIGNYY and CDR2 EKD. This chain links TRDV2 with TRDJ1; 10 bases are a match to TRDD3. The sequenced sample consisted of gamma-delta T cells. This TCR was recovered from a human donor. It is not recorded whose cells these are; they may come from a transplant donor. The DNA for the CDR3 is TGTGCCTGTGACACGGTGGCCACTGGGGGATCTACCGATAAACTCATCTTT. Translation gives CACDTVATGGSTDKLIF.